Shown below are 2 T cell receptor beta chains from a single sample sequenced in a study of blood T cell repertoires in COVID-19. Generated by immunoSEQ multiplex PCR, the TCRdb table keeps only in-frame clones and is missing some. The table has around 65,000 clones, around 79% seen once. Source material: peripheral blood. These receptors originate from a man aged 55 to 69 with acute or convalescent COVID-19.

The chain employs TRBV19 and TRBJ1-2; 9 bases agree with TRBD1. CDR3 size: 14 residues. V lost 6 bases, J lost 3 bases, and 5 bases stayed unmatched. In germline, CDR1 is LNHDA, CDR2 SQIVND (reference sequence). CDR3 bases: TGTGCCAGTAGGGCACAGGGGGCTGACTATGGCTACACCTTC. Its protein product is CASRAQGADYGYTF.

CDR3 DNA: TGTGCCACGGCAACAGGGGCTTCCTACGAGCAGTACTTC. This gives the protein CATATGASYEQYF. The rearrangement links TRBV24-1 to TRBJ2-7, with 7 nucleotides matching TRBD1. Per germline, CDR1 KGHDR and CDR2 SFDVKD. V shed 10 bases and J 1 base; nucleotides not matched to a gene: 6. This CDR3 has 13 amino acids.